This T cell receptor beta chain was sequenced during a study of T cell clonotyping in hematopoietic cell transplantation. General study results and limits: Broader posttransplant TCR repertoire diversity was predicted by graft donor and pretransplant recipient Inverse Simpson Index values. At the given depth, recipient repertoires were over 95% de novo clonotypes. After transplant, recipient diversity fell while pathologically expanded clonotypes grew through day 180.

The method was immunoSEQ multiplex PCR; TCRdb's version includes in-frame clones alone and lacks a portion of them. The repertoire holds roughly 9,000 clones, with 70% to 85% as singletons. With respect to this clone: The antigen is unknown.

The germline CDR1 and CDR2 sequences are SNHLY and FYNNEI. The CDR3 covers 13 residues. The ends were cut back, 5 bases at V and 4 bases at J, with 11 bases in the middle. This clonotype was obtained from a male patient between 60 and 69 years old who had an allogeneic stem cell transplant from an unrelated donor, so the T cells may come from the graft donor. Some clones in this sample may be carry-over from other donors' samples. This chain uses TRBV2 with TRBJ1-2; D unclear. The specimen was PBMCs, collected at the time of graft-versus-host disease after allogeneic stem cell transplant. The CDR3 region has the DNA TGTGCCAGCAGTCTCAGTGCCCGCTATGGCTACACCTTC. Its protein product is CASSLSARYGYTF.